The next 10 T cell receptor beta chains were all read from a single sample in a study of Tregs in tolerant kidney transplant recipients. Generated by immunoSEQ multiplex PCR, the TCRdb table keeps only in-frame clones and is missing some. The sample records more than 30,000 clones, approximately 83% being singletons. What these receptors recognize is not known. Sequencing was carried out using Tregs from blood cultured with allogeneic cells. The source of these receptors is a human donor in good health.

V gene TRBV9 combines with J gene TRBJ2-2; 13 positions match TRBD2. This CDR3 has 15 residues. Trimming at V came to 3 bases and at J to 4 bases, leaving 0 bases not matched to a gene. Germline loops: CDR1 SGDLS, CDR2 YYNGEE. This CDR3 is CASSGTSGGTGELFF. DNA for the CDR3: TGTGCCAGCAGCGGGACTAGCGGGGGCACCGGGGAGCTGTTTTTT.

The chain links TRBV27 to TRBJ2-7, with D hard to call. V dropped 7 bases and J dropped 6 bases, with 13 bases sitting between them. CDR3 length: 12 residues. Germline V gene sequence: CDR1 MNHEY, CDR2 SMNVEV (reference sequence). CDR3 nucleotide sequence: TGTGCCAGCAAGAGATCAGGCGGCGAGCAGTACTTC. Translated: CASKRSGGEQYF.

CDR3 protein: CASSEQAEGNQPQHF. As DNA, the CDR3 is TGTGCCAGCAGCGAACAGGCGGAAGGCAATCAGCCCCAGCATTTT. The genes are TRBV9 and TRBJ1-5; weak D call: TRBD1 (5 bases). Per germline, CDR1 SGDLS and CDR2 YYNGEE. The CDR3 consists of 15 residues. The V end lost 3 bases, the J end lost 2 bases, and 12 bases lay between the germline ends.

The chain is built from TRBV27 and TRBJ2-2; D is uncertain. Germline CDR1 is MNHEY and CDR2 is SMNVEV (reference sequence). This CDR3 is built from 15 residues. Trimming removed 6 bases from V and 0 bases from J, with 11 bases in between. The CDR3 nucleotides read TGTGCCAGCAGCCCGCGCCGAACGAACACCGGGGAGCTGTTTTTT. Residues: CASSPRRTNTGELFF.

The chain combines TRBV6-5 with TRBJ2-5; tentatively, D is TRBD2 (5 bases). Trimming stripped 2 bases from V and 6 bases from J, with 13 bases between. The CDR3 covers 14 residues. CDR1 MNHEY and CDR2 SVGAGI come from the germline V gene. CDR3 DNA sequence: TGTGCCAGCAGTTACGGCGGTAGCGTGCAGACCCAGTACTTC. Translated: CASSYGGSVQTQYF.

V usage is TRBV7-2 and J usage is TRBJ2-1; D not certain. V was cut by 2 bases and J by 3 bases, with 8 bases left in between. The V gene's germline CDR1 is SGHTA and CDR2 FQGNSA. The CDR3 loop spans 14 amino acids. CDR3 amino acids: CASSLRRIYNEQFF. For the CDR3, the DNA is TGTGCCAGCAGCTTAAGGCGCATCTACAATGAGCAGTTCTTC.

Of note for this clone: This same CDR3 is encoded by further DNA sequences in the sample. The J gene is TRBJ2-3, the V gene TRBV7-9, with unresolved D. There are 11 residues in the CDR3. V lost 5 bases and J lost 3, with 3 bases in between. Germline V gene data show CDR1 as SEHNR and CDR2 as FQNEAQ (reference sequence). The CDR3 sequence is CASSVTDTQYF. The CDR3 DNA sequence: TGTGCCAGCAGCGTTACAGATACGCAGTATTTT.

This chain links TRBV7-2 with TRBJ2-3; D perhaps matches TRBD1 (6 bases). There are 15 residues in the CDR3. CDR1 and CDR2 from the germline V gene are SGHTA and FQGNSA. V shed 0 bases and J shed 8 bases, with 15 bases lying between them. The CDR3 loop is CASSLARQDAATQYF. CDR3 bases: TGTGCCAGCAGCTTAGCGCGACAGGACGCAGCTACGCAGTATTTT.

This chain joins TRBV28 and TRBJ2-3, with D perhaps TRBD1 (6 bases). The germline V and J ends were trimmed by 6 bases and 7 bases, with 20 bases remaining between them. Germline V gives CDR1 MDHEN, CDR2 SYDVKM. The CDR3 has 15 amino acids. Written as DNA, the CDR3 is TGTGCCAGCAGCCTAGGTGGGGACACGAGCTATACGCAGTATTTT. Its translation is CASSLGGDTSYTQYF.

This clone was recorded once. This chain links TRBV11-1 with TRBJ2-7, with a possible D match to TRBD2 (6 bases). The CDR3 spans 13 residues. CDR1 and CDR2 from the germline V gene are SGHAT and FQDESV (reference sequence). The ends were cut back, 5 bases at V and 2 bases at J, with 10 bases in the middle. The CDR3 nucleotides read TGTGCCAGCAGCCCCCAGCGGGCCTACGAGCAGTACTTC. Amino acids: CASSPQRAYEQYF.